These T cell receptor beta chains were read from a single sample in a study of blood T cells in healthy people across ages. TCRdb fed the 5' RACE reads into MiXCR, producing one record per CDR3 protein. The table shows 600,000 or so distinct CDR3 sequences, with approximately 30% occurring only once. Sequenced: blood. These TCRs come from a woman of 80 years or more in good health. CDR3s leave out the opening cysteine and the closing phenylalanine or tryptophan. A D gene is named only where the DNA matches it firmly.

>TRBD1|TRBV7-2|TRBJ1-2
ASSLATGRNGYT
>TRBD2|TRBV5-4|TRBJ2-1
ASSLDASGGLYNEQF
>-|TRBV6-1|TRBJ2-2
ASSSGESHTGELF
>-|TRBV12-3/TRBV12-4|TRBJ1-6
ASSPRGGDSPLH
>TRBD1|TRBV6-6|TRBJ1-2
ASSPGTGFGYT
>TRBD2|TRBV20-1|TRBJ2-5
SARDPGGRAYETQY
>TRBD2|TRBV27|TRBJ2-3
ASSPSGGGPGTQY
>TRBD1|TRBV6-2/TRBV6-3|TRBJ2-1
ASSRTGGGEQF
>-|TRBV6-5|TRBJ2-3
ASSYSGELADTQY
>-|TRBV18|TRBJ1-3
ASSPGTGNTIY
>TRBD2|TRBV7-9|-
ASSNLGTAGGPETQY
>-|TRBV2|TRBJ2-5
ASSVPVTFQETQY
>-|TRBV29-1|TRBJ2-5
SVVGNRAGTQY
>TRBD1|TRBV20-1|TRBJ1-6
SARGQGAWRSPLH
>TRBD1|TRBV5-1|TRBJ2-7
ASSSGTASADEQY
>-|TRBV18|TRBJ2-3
ASSRRGRDADTQY
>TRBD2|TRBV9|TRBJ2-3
ASSGGLAGKKHTQY
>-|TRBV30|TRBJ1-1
AWSWGAGTEAF
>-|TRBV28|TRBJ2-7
ASRGQGNPYEQY
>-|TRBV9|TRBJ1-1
ASSPQGGTEAF
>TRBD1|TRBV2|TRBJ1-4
ASSERRGQGREKLF
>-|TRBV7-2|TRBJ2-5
ASSLGAGETQY
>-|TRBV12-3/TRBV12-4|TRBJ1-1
ASSLTPRTTEAF
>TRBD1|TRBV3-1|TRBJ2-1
ASSQAGTAYNEQF
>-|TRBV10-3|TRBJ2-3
AISESFGQDIFTDTQY
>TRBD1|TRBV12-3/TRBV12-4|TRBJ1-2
ASSRGQGRYGYT
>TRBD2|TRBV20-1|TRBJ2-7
SARDLAGGDYEQY
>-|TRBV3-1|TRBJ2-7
ASSQDLGRLEQY
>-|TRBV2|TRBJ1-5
ASSAALPGSNQPQH
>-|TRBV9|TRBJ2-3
ASSVRSDGNTQY
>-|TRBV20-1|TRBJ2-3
SARILAADTQY
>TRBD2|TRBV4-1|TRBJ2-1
ASSQKRGDYNEQF
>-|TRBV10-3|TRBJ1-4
AISESGGANEKLF
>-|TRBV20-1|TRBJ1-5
SAREGRRLSNQPQH
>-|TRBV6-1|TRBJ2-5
ASSTGPLATHQETQY
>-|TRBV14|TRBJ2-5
ASSQDRKTQY
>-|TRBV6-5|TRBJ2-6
ASSYSRGTGANVLT
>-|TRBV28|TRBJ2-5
ASSESRRETQY
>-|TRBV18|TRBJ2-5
ASSPRSGQETQY
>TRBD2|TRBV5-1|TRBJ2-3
ASSLSTSGSTDTQY
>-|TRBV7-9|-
ASSSSSYNEQY
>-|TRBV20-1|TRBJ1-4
SATGGRGNEKLF
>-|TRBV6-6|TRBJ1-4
ASSYIVGATNEKLF
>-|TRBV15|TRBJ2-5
ATSRDRGAQY
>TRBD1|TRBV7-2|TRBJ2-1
ASSSTGTGMGEQF
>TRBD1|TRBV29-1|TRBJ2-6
SAITGAKTYSGANVLT
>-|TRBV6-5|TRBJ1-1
ASRELANTEAF
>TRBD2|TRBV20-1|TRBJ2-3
SARTSGNTDTQY
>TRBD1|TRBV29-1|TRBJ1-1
SVLDRGNQNGEAF
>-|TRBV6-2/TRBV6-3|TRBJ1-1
ASSTDRRMNTEAF
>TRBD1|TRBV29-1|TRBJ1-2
SVQGGQTYGYT
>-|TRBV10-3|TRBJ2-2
AILDRSNTGELF
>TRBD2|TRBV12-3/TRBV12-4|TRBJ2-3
ASSFSGGGDTQY